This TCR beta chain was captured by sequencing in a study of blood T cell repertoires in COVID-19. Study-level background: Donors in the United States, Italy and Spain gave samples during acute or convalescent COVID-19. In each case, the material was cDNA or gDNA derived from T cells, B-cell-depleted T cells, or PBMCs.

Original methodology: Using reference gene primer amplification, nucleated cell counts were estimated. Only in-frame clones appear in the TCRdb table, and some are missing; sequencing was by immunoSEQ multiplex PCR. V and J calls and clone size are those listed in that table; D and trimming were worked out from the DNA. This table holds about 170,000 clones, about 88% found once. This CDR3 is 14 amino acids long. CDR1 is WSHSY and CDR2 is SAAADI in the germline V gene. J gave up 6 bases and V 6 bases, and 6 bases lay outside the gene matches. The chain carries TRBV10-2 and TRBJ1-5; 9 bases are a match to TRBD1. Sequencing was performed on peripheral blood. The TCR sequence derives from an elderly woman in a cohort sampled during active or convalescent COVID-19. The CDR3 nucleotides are TGCGCCAGCAGCGTACAGGGGGCCAGTCAGCCCCAGCATTTT. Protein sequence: CASSVQGASQPQHF.